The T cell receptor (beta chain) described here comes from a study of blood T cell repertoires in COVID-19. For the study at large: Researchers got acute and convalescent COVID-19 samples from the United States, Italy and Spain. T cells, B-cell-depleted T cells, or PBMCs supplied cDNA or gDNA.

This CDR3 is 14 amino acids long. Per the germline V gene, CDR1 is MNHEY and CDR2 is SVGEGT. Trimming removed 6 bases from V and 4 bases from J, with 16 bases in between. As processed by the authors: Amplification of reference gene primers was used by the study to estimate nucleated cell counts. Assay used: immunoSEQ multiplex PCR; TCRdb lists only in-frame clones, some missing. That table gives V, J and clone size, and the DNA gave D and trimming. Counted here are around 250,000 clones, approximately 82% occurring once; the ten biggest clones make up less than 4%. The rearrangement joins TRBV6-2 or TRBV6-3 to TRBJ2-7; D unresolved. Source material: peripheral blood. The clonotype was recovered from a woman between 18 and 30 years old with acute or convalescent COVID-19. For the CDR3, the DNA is TGTGCCAGCAGCGTTGTGCGTAGCCCTTACGAGCAGTACTTC. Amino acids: CASSVVRSPYEQYF.